This T cell receptor (beta chain) was identified in a study of T-cell reconstitution after alpha-beta-depleted transplantation in children. This clonotype was counted a few times. Unique molecular identifiers tagged the TCRbeta library. TCRdb reprocessed the PCR reads with MiXCR, giving one entry per CDR3 protein. The sample lists 450,000 to 600,000 distinct CDR3 sequences, approximately 32% occurring once. Here the sequenced sample was PBMCs from the stem cell graft donor, taken from the stem cell graft. The receptor's source is a human donor who donated a stem cell graft to a child with aplastic anemia.

The CDR3 is CSVVREVEQFF. CDR3 bases: TGCAGCGTTGTGAGAGAGGTTGAGCAGTTCTTC. This chain connects TRBV29-1 to TRBJ2-1; no clear D. Germline V lookup: CDR1 SQVTM, CDR2 ANQGSEA. This CDR3 is 11 amino acids long. V lost 4 bases and J lost 9, with 10 bases in between.